Shown below are 21 T cell receptor beta chains from a single sample sequenced in a study of OX40 agonist ivuxolimab in advanced cancers. Using immunoSEQ multiplex PCR, the repertoire was profiled, and TCRdb retains in-frame clones only, with some absent. The sample shows some 25,000 clones, roughly 85% of them seen only once. Sequences were derived from CD4+ or CD8+ T cells sorted from blood, sampled in a trial of the OX40 agonist ivuxolimab. The receptors here all came from an adult with an advanced solid tumor such as melanoma, head and neck, liver or kidney cancer.

The chain carries TRBV4-1 and TRBJ1-5, with 10 bases aligning to TRBD1. J was trimmed by 7 bases and V by 2 bases; bases with no gene match: 5. Germline V gene lookup returns CDR1 MGHRA and CDR2 YSYEKL. The CDR3 sequence is 15 residues long. For the CDR3, the DNA is TGCGCCAGCAGCCAAATGACAGGGGGCGGGCAGCCCCAGCATTTT. The encoded protein is CASSQMTGGGQPQHF.

V is TRBV5-7 and J is TRBJ2-7; tentatively, D is TRBD2 (7 bases). TRBV5-7 is an ORF; its function is uncertain. Trimming pared 5 bases from V and 3 bases from J, leaving 15 bases between. The CDR3 extends over 14 amino acids. The CDR3 is CASSYGGGGYEQYF. The CDR3 nucleotides are TGTGCCAGCAGTTACGGAGGGGGGGGCTACGAGCAGTACTTC.

The chain links TRBV2 to TRBJ2-3; D is possibly TRBD2 (5 bases). Germline CDR1 is SNHLY and CDR2 is FYNNEI. Trimming pared 7 bases from V and 2 bases from J, leaving 16 bases between. CDR3 size: 15 residues. In DNA form, the CDR3 reads TGTGCCAGCAAGGTTTCAGGCGGGTACACAGATACGCAGTATTTT. Translation gives CASKVSGGYTDTQYF.

In this sample, this clone turned up once. The chain recombines TRBV27 with TRBJ2-6, with no clear D. CDR3 length equals 14 residues. Between the trimmed V and J ends, which lost 4 bases and 0 bases, there was a span of 4 bases. Germline V gives CDR1 MNHEY, CDR2 SMNVEV (reference sequence). CDR3 nucleotides: TGTGCCAGCAGTTCAGTCTCTGGGGCCAACGTCCTGACTTTC. Its protein product is CASSSVSGANVLTF.

This chain links TRBV10-2 with TRBJ2-1; 8 nucleotides match TRBD1. The germline V gene encodes CDR1 WSHSY and CDR2 SAAADI. The CDR3 length is 13 residues. V shed 8 bases and J 7 bases; nucleotides not matched to a gene: 7. CDR3 DNA: TGCGCCAGCCGGACAGGGTCTGGAAATGAGCAGTTCTTC. It is translated as CASRTGSGNEQFF.

CDR3 residues: CASSPPGWDSHTGELFF. CDR3 DNA sequence: TGTGCCAGCTCACCACCGGGCTGGGACTCGCACACCGGGGAGCTGTTTTTT. V and J are TRBV18 and TRBJ2-2; D possibly corresponds to TRBD2 (6 bases). Germline loops: CDR1 KGHSH, CDR2 LQKENI. The germline V and J ends were trimmed by 0 bases and 3 bases, with 14 bases remaining between them. CDR3 size: 17 residues.

The chain combines TRBV10-3 with TRBJ1-2, with 7 bases fitting TRBD1. The CDR3 runs to 13 residues. The J segment lost 3 bases and the V segment lost 8 bases, leaving 6 bases of the junction unmatched. Germline V gene sequence: CDR1 ENHRY, CDR2 SYGVKD. The CDR3 loop reads CAIYRGPYYGYTF. The CDR3 bases are TGTGCCATCTACAGGGGACCGTACTATGGCTACACCTTC.

This clone was recorded only once. At one end, the junction sequence differs from germline, possibly due to a read error. This sequence joins TRBV6-1 and TRBJ1-6, with a possible D match to TRBD1 (5 bases). Per the germline V gene, CDR1 is MNHNS and CDR2 is SASEGT. This CDR3 contains 18 residues. Written as DNA, the CDR3 is TGTGCCAGCAGGGAAGAAGGACATTTGAGCTCCTATAATTCACCCCTCCACTTT. The encoded protein is CASREEGHLSSYNSPLHF.

V is TRBV10-3 and J is TRBJ2-3, with 9 positions matching TRBD2. In germline, CDR1 is ENHRY, CDR2 SYGVKD. The ends lost 2 bases at V and 5 bases at J; junction bases unmatched: 5. The CDR3 covers 15 residues. The CDR3, as DNA: TGTGCCATCAGTGAGCCGCTAGCGGGGAGAGATACGCAGTATTTT. It specifies CAISEPLAGRDTQYF.

The V and J genes are TRBV6-5 and TRBJ2-5; 7 bases agree with TRBD1. The CDR3 is 13 amino acids. Germline V gene data show CDR1 as MNHEY and CDR2 as SVGAGI. The J segment lost 5 bases and the V segment lost 6 bases, leaving 6 bases of the junction unmatched. CDR3 residues: CASSLGGMETQYF. DNA for the CDR3: TGTGCCAGCAGCTTAGGGGGCATGGAGACCCAGTACTTC.

The CDR3: CATRGQYEQYF. The DNA of the CDR3 is TGTGCCACCAGGGGACAGTACGAGCAGTACTTC. The chain is built from TRBV15 and TRBJ2-7; 7 bases line up with TRBD1. Germline trimming cut 6 bases from V and 4 bases from J; bases unmatched to any gene: 0. Germline V gene sequence: CDR1 LNHNV, CDR2 YYDKDF (reference sequence). The CDR3 length is 11 residues. The variable domain in full, with the rest retrieved from reference TRBV15 and TRBJ2-7, is DAMVIQNPRYQVTQFGKPVTLSCSQTLNHNVMYWYQQKSSQAPKLLFHYYDKDFNNEADTPDNFQSRRPNTSFCFLDIRSPGLGDTAMYLCATRGQYEQYFGPGTRLTVT.

The V gene is TRBV5-1, the J gene TRBJ2-7; 9 bases line up with TRBD1. Germline V lookup: CDR1 SGHRS, CDR2 YFSETQ. V shed 2 bases and J 3 bases; nucleotides not matched to a gene: 6. This CDR3 has 15 residues. The CDR3 bases are TGCGCCAGCAGCTTCACCGGGACAGGGTTCTACGAGCAGTACTTC. Its protein is CASSFTGTGFYEQYF. Complete variable domain (other parts from reference TRBV5-1 and TRBJ2-7): KAGVTQTPRYLIKTRGQQVTLSCSPISGHRSVSWYQQTPGQGLQFLFEYFSETQRNKGNFPGRFSGRQFSNSRSEMNVSTLELGDSALYLCASSFTGTGFYEQYFGPGTRLTVT.

The chain couples TRBV27 to TRBJ2-2, with D perhaps TRBD2 (6 bases). Germline V gene data show CDR1 as MNHEY and CDR2 as SMNVEV (reference sequence). The CDR3 is 15 amino acids. With 6 bases removed from V and 5 bases from J, the gap between germline ends came to 16 bases. Here the CDR3 reads CASRPMGGPTGELFF. For the CDR3, the DNA is TGTGCCAGCAGGCCCATGGGGGGACCAACCGGGGAGCTGTTTTTT.

V and J are TRBV9 and TRBJ1-1; no clear D. Trimming stripped 3 bases from V and 0 bases from J, with 12 bases between. In germline, CDR1 is SGDLS, CDR2 YYNGEE. CDR3 length: 15 amino acids. CDR3 sequence (DNA): TGTGCCAGCAGCGCCTACAGTGATATGAACACTGAAGCTTTCTTT. As protein: CASSAYSDMNTEAFF. Combining the CDR3 with reference TRBV9 and TRBJ1-1 gives the whole variable domain DSGVTQTPKHLITATGQRVTLRCSPRSGDLSVYWYQQSLDQGLQFLIQYYNGEERAKGNILERFSAQQFPDLHSELNLSSLELGDSALYFCASSAYSDMNTEAFFGQGTRLTVV.

This clone has a handful of counts. The CDR3: CAWNHGSGELFF. CDR3 nucleotides: TGTGCCTGGAATCACGGCTCCGGGGAGCTGTTTTTT. The chain employs TRBV30 and TRBJ2-2, with D unresolved. CDR1 and CDR2 from the germline V gene are GTSNPN and SVGIG (reference sequence). V shed 4 bases and J shed 6 bases, with 9 bases lying between them. This CDR3 spans 12 amino acids.

The chain has TRBV28 and TRBJ2-3; D is undetermined. Trimming removed 2 bases from V and 7 bases from J, with 1 base in between. Germline V gene lookup returns CDR1 MDHEN and CDR2 SYDVKM. The CDR3 runs 10 residues. Written as DNA, the CDR3 is TGTGCCAGCAGTTTACATACGCAGTATTTT. As protein: CASSLHTQYF.

The gene calls are TRBV13 and TRBJ1-6; 10 bases line up with TRBD1. The V segment lost 5 bases and the J segment 9 bases; nucleotides outside the gene matches: 7. The CDR3 has 15 residues. Looked up from germline, CDR1 is PRHDT and CDR2 is FYEKMQ (reference sequence). The CDR3 reads CASSPRQGAGSPLHF. CDR3 sequence (DNA): TGTGCCAGCAGCCCCAGACAGGGGGCAGGTTCACCCCTCCACTTT.

The V call is TRBV28, the J call TRBJ1-5, with 8 nucleotides matching TRBD1. CDR1 is MDHEN, CDR2 SYDVKM, per germline. The CDR3 is 14 residues long. V dropped 6 bases and J dropped 5; count of bases not matched to a gene: 6. CDR3 amino acids: CASRMTGVDQPQHF. In DNA form, the CDR3 reads TGTGCCAGCAGGATGACAGGGGTTGATCAGCCCCAGCATTTT.

Regarding this clone: Other DNA sequences in the sample encode the same CDR3. The chain is built from TRBV6-6 and TRBJ2-3, with a tentative D call TRBD1 (6 bases). CDR3 length: 12 residues. The ends were cut back, 6 bases at V and 3 bases at J, with 7 bases in the middle. Germline CDR1 MNHNY, CDR2 SVGAGI (reference sequence). The CDR3 here is CASRTGTDTQYF. CDR3 nucleotides: TGTGCCAGCAGAACAGGGACAGATACGCAGTATTTT.

The V call is TRBV19, the J call TRBJ2-1, with TRBD2 matching 9 bases. The CDR3 runs 16 residues. The J segment lost 0 bases and the V segment lost 2 bases, leaving 2 bases of the junction unmatched. The germline gives CDR1 LNHDA, CDR2 SQIVND (reference sequence). In DNA form, the CDR3 reads TGTGCCAGTAGTATAACAGCGGGAGGCTCCTACAATGAGCAGTTCTTC. Translating it yields CASSITAGGSYNEQFF.

This clone was seen only once. This CDR3 reads CASSQDETGASYEQYF. The CDR3 nucleotides read TGTGCCAGCAGCCAAGATGAAACAGGGGCCAGCTACGAGCAGTACTTC. The chain links TRBV5-5 to TRBJ2-7; 7 nucleotides match TRBD1. The germline CDR1 and CDR2 sequences are SGHKS and YYEKEE (reference sequence). The V segment lost 4 bases and the J segment 3 bases; nucleotides outside the gene matches: 13. The CDR3 sequence is 16 residues long.